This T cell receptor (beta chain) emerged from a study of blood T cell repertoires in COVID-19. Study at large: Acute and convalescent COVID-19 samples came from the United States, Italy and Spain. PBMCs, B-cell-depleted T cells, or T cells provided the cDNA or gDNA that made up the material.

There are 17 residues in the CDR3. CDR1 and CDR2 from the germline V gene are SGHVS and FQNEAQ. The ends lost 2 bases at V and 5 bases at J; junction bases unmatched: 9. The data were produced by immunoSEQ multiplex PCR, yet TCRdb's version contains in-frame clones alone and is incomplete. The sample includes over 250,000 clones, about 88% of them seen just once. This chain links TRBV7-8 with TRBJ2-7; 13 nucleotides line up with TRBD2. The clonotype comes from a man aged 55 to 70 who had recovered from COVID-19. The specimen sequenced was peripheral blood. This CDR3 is CASSLSNPGLAGHEQYF. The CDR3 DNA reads TGTGCCAGCAGCTTATCTAACCCGGGACTAGCGGGGCACGAGCAGTACTTC.